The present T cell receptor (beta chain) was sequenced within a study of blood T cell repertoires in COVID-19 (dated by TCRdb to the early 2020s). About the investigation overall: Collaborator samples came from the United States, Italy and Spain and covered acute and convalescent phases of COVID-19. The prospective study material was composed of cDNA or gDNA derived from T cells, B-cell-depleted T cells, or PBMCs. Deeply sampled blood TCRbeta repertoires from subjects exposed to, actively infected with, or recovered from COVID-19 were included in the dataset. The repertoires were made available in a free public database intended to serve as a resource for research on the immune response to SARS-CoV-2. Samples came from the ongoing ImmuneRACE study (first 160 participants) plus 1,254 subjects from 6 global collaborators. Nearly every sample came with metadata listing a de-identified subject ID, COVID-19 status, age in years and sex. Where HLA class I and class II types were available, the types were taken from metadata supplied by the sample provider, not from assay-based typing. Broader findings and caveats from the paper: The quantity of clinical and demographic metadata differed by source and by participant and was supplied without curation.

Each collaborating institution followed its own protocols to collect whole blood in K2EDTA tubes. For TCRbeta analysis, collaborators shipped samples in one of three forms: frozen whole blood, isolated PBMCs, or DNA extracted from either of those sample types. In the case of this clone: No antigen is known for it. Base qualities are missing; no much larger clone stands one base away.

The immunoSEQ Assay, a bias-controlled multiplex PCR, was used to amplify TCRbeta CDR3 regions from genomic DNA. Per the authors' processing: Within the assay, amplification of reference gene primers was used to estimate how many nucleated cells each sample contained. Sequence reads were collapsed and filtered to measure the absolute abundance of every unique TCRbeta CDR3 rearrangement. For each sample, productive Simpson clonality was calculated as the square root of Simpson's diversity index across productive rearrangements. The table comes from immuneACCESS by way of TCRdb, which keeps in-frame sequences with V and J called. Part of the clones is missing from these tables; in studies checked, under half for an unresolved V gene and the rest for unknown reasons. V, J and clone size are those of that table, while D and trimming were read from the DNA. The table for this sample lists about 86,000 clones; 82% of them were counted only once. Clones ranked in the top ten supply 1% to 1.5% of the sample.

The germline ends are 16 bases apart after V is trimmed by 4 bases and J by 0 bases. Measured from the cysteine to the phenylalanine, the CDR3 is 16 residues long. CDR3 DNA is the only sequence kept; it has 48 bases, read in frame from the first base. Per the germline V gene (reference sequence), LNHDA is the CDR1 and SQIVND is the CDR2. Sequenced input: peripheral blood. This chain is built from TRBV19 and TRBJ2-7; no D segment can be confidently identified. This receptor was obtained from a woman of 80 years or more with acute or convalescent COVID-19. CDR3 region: CASSSDDRSVSYEQYF. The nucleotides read TGTGCCAGTAGTAGTGATGATCGTAGTGTCTCCTACGAGCAGTACTTC.